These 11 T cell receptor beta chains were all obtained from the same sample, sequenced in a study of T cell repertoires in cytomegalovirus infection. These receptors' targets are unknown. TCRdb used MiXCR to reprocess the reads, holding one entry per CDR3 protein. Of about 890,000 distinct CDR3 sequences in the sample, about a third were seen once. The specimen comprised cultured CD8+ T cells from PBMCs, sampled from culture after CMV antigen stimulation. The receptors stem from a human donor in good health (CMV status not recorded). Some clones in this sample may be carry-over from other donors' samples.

CDR3 in amino acids: CASSLLTREDYTF. The DNA for the CDR3 is TGTGCCAGCAGTTTATTGACAAGAGAGGACTACACCTTC. The chain is built from TRBV28 and TRBJ1-2; D remains ambiguous. Germline assignment: CDR1 MDHEN and CDR2 SYDVKM. Trimming left V 1 base short and J 10 bases short, with 13 bases between. The CDR3 contains 13 residues.

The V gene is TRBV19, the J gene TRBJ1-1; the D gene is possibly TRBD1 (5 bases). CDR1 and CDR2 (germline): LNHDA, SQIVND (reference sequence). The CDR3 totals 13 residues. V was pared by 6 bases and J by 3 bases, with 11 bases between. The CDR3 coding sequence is TGTGCCAGTAGGGGGGTGGACCACACTGAAGCTTTCTTT. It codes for CASRGVDHTEAFF.

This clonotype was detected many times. CDR3 in amino acids: CASSYRGTSGGRRDTQYF. The CDR3 DNA is TGTGCCAGCAGTTACCGTGGGACTAGCGGGGGGCGGAGAGATACGCAGTATTTT. The V call is TRBV6-5, the J call TRBJ2-3, with 15 bases lining up with TRBD2. This CDR3 is 18 amino acids long. CDR1 is MNHEY, CDR2 SVGAGI, per germline. V gave up 2 bases and J gave up 5 bases; unmatched junction bases: 8.

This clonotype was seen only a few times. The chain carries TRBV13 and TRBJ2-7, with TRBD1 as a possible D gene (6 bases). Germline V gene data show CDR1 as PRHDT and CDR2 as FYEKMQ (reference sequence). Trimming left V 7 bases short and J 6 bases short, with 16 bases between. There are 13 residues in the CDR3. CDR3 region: CASNLRDTLEQYF. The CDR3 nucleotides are TGTGCCAGCAACCTCCGGGACACCCTCGAGCAGTACTTC.

The CDR3 DNA is TGTGCCAGCCAAGAGGGATTCTACAATGAGCAGTTCTTC. Translated: CASQEGFYNEQFF. This sequence joins TRBV6-5 and TRBJ2-1, with D perhaps TRBD2 (5 bases). Germline CDR1 and CDR2: MNHEY and SVGAGI. V was shortened by 8 bases and J by 3 bases, with 11 bases between the two germline ends. The CDR3 totals 13 residues.

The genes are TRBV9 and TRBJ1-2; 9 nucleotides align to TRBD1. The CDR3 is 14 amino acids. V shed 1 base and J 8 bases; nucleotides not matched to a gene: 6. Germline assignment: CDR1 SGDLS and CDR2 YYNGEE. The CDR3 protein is CASSVPDRGGGYTF. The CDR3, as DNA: TGTGCCAGCAGCGTACCGGACAGGGGAGGAGGCTACACCTTC.

CDR3 in amino acids: CASWEGGETQYF. CDR3 DNA: TGTGCCTCGTGGGAGGGCGGAGAGACCCAGTACTTC. The rearrangement joins TRBV10-3 to TRBJ2-5; 7 nucleotides agree with TRBD2. CDR1 and CDR2 (germline): ENHRY, SYGVKD. There are 12 residues in the CDR3. The V segment lost 11 bases and the J segment 4 bases; nucleotides outside the gene matches: 7.

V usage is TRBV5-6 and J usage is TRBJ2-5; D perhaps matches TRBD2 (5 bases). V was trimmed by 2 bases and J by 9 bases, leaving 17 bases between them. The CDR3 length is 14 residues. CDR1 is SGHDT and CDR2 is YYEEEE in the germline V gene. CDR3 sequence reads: CASSFGTGSLSQYF. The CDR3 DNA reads TGTGCCAGCAGCTTTGGAACGGGGTCTTTGTCCCAGTACTTC.

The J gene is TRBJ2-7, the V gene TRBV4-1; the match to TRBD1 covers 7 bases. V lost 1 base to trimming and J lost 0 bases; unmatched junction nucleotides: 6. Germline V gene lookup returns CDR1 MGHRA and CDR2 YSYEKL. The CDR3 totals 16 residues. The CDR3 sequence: CASSQARQGPSYEQYF. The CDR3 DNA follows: TGCGCCAGCAGCCAAGCTAGACAGGGACCCTCCTACGAGCAGTACTTC.

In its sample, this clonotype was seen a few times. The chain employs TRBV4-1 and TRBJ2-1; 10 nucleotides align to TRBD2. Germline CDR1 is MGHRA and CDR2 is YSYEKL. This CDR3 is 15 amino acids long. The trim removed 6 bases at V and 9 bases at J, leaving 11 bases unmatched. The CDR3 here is CASRTLAGAHLEQFF. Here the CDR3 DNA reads TGCGCCAGCAGGACCCTAGCGGGGGCCCACCTTGAGCAGTTCTTC.

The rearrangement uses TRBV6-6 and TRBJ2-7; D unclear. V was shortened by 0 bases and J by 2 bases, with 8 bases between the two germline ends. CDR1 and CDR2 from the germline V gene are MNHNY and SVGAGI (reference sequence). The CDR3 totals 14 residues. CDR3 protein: CASSYSITPYEQYV. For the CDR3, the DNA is TGTGCCAGCAGTTACTCGATTACTCCCTACGAGCAGTACGTC.